Here is one TCR beta chain with its context. Its cognate antigen is unknown. The CDR3 contains 12 residues. Germline CDR1 SEHNR, CDR2 FQNEAQ (reference sequence). V was clipped by 11 bases and J by 10 bases, with 15 bases between them. Generated by immunoSEQ multiplex PCR, the TCRdb table keeps only in-frame clones and is missing some. The sample includes roughly 140,000 clones, around nine tenths of them seen just once. These data originate in a study of T cell responses to AZD1222 COVID-19 vaccine. Study findings and constraints: Vaccination with two AZD1222 doses was followed by a rise in Spike-specific TCR breadth and depth. Repertoire sampling happened only post peak T cell response. Baseline serology detected seropositivity in only five to seven AZD1222 recipients.

Researchers grouped second doses given at about 4 or about 12 weeks into one pool. The clonotype originates from an adult who received the AZD1222 COVID-19 vaccine. Here the sequenced sample was peripheral blood, taken 28 days after the second AZD1222 dose. This chain uses TRBV7-9 with TRBJ1-6; the D gene is possibly TRBD1 (5 bases). CDR3 coding DNA: TGTGCCGTGTATCCTGGGGACTCACCCCTCCACTTT. Protein product: CAVYPGDSPLHF.